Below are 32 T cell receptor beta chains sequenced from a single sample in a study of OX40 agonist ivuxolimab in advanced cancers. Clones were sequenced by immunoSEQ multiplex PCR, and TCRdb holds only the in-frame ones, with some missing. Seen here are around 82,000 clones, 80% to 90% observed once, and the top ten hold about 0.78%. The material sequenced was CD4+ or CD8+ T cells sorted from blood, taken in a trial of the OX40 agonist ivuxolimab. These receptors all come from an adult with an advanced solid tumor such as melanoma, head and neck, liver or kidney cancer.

The CDR3 protein is CSAGRMAQYF. CDR3 coding DNA: TGCAGTGCTGGGAGGATGGCCCAGTACTTC. This chain uses TRBV20-1 with TRBJ2-5; D is perhaps TRBD2 (6 bases). The CDR3 loop spans 10 amino acids. In germline, CDR1 is DFQATT, CDR2 SNEGSKA (reference sequence). Deletions cut 5 bases from V and 9 bases from J, with 10 bases between.

The CDR3 here is CASTTTRGGEAFF. DNA for the CDR3: TGTGCCAGCACCACCACACGGGGCGGGGAAGCTTTCTTT. This chain connects TRBV6-5 to TRBJ1-1; maybe TRBD1 (5 bases). Germline values: CDR1 MNHEY, CDR2 SVGAGI. The CDR3 is made up of 13 amino acids. Trimming took off 7 bases at V and 8 bases at J, with 17 bases between the two ends.

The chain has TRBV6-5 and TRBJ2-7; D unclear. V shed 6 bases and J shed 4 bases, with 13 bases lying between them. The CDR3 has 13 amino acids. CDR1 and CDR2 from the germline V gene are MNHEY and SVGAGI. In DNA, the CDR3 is TGTGCCAGCAGGCAAGCGCCAGTATACGAGCAGTACTTC. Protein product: CASRQAPVYEQYF.

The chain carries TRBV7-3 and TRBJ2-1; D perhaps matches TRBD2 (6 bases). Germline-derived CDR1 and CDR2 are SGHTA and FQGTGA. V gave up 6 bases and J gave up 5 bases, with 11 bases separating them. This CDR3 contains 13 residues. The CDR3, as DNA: TGTGCCAGCAGGTGGGGACTCAACAATGAGCAGTTCTTC. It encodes CASRWGLNNEQFF. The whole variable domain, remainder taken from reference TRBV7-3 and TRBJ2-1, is GAGVSQTPSNKVTEKGKYVELRCDPISGHTALYWYRQSLGQGPEFLIYFQGTGAADDSGLPNDRFFAVRPEGSVSTLKIQRTERGDSAVYLCASRWGLNNEQFFGPGTRLTVL.

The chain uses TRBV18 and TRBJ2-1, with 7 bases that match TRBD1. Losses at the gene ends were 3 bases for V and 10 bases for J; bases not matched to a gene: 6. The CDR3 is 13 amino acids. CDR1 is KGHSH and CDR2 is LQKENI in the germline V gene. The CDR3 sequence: CASSPQGQYEQFF. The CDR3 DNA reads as TGTGCCAGCTCACCTCAGGGACAGTACGAGCAGTTCTTC.

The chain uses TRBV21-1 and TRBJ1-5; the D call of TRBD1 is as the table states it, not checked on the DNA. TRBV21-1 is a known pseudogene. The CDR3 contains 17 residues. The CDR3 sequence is CASPRSETGAVTQPQHF. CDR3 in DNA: TGTGCCAGCCCTCGATCCGAGACAGGGGCCGTCACTCAGCCCCAGCATTTT.

DNA for the CDR3: TGTGCCTGGAGGGGAGGGGGGGCCCACTACGAGCAGTACTTC. It yields the protein CAWRGGGAHYEQYF. The chain couples TRBV30 to TRBJ2-7; D is possibly TRBD2 (7 bases). The CDR3 extends over 14 amino acids. Trimming removed 3 bases at V and 3 bases at J, with 15 bases between. Germline CDR1 and CDR2: GTSNPN and SVGIG (reference sequence).

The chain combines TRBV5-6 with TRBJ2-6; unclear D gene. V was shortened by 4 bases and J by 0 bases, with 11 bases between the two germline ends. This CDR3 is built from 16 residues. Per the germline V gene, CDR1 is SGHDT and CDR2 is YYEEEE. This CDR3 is CASSTYRTSGANVLTF. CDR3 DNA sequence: TGTGCCAGCAGCACGTATAGAACCTCTGGGGCCAACGTCCTGACTTTC.

The CDR3 loop reads CASSEPGQLLFTEAFF. CDR3 in DNA: TGTGCCAGCAGTGAGCCGGGACAGTTACTCTTCACTGAAGCTTTCTTT. The chain couples TRBV6-1 to TRBJ1-1; 7 nucleotides agree with TRBD1. The CDR3 covers 16 residues. V shed 3 bases, J shed 4 bases, and the junction held 11 bases outside the gene matches. The germline V gene has CDR1 MNHNS and CDR2 SASEGT.

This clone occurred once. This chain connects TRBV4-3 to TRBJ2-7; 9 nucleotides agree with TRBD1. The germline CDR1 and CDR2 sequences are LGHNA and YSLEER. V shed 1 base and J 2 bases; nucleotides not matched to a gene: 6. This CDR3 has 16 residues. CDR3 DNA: TGCGCCAGCAGCCAAGGACCGGGACAGGGCACCTACGAGCAGTACTTC. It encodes CASSQGPGQGTYEQYF.

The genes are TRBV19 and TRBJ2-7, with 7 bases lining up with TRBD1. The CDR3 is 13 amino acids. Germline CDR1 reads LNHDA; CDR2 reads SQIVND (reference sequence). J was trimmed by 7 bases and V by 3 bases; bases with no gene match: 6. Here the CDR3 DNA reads TGTGCCAGTAGTATCACAGGGGTCAGGGAGCAGTACTTC. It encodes CASSITGVREQYF.

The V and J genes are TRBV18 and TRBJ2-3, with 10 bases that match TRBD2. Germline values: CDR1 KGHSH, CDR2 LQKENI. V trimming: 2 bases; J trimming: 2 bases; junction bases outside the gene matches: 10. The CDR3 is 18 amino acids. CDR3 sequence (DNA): TGTGCCAGCTCACCAATTAGGGCTAGCGGGAGTCCCACAGATACGCAGTATTTT. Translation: CASSPIRASGSPTDTQYF.

CDR3 sequence: CSVQGASEQFF. The DNA for the CDR3 is TGCAGCGTCCAGGGGGCCAGTGAGCAGTTCTTC. J is TRBJ2-1 and V is TRBV29-1; 8 bases align to TRBD1. The CDR3 sequence is 11 residues long. Germline assignment: CDR1 SQVTM and CDR2 ANQGSEA. Trimming cost V 6 bases and J 9 bases; bases outside gene matches: 4.

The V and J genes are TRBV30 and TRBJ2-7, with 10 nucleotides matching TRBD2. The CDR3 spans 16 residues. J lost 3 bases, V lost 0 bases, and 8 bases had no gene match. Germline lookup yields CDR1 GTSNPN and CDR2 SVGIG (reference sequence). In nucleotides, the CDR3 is TGTGCCTGGAGTGTTCCCGGACTAGCGGTCTTCTACGAGCAGTACTTC. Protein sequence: CAWSVPGLAVFYEQYF.

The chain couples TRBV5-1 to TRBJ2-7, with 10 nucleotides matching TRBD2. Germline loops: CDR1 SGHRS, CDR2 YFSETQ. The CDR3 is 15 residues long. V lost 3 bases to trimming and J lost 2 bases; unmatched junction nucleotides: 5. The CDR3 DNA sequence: TGCGCCAGCAGCTGGACTAGCGGAGCCCCCTACGAGCAGTACTTC. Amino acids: CASSWTSGAPYEQYF. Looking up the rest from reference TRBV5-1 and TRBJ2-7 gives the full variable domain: KAGVTQTPRYLIKTRGQQVTLSCSPISGHRSVSWYQQTPGQGLQFLFEYFSETQRNKGNFPGRFSGRQFSNSRSEMNVSTLELGDSALYLCASSWTSGAPYEQYFGPGTRLTVT.

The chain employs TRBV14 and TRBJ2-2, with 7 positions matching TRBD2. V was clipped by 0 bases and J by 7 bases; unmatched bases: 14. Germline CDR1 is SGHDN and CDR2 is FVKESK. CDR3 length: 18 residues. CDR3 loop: CASSQDPWEREGVGELFF. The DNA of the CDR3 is TGTGCCAGCAGCCAAGATCCCTGGGAGCGGGAAGGCGTCGGGGAGCTGTTTTTT. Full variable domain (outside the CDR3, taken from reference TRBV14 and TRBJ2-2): EAGVTQFPSHSVIEKGQTVTLRCDPISGHDNLYWYRRVMGKEIKFLLHFVKESKQDESGMPNNRFLAERTGGTYSTLKVQPAELEDSGVYFCASSQDPWEREGVGELFFGEGSRLTVL.

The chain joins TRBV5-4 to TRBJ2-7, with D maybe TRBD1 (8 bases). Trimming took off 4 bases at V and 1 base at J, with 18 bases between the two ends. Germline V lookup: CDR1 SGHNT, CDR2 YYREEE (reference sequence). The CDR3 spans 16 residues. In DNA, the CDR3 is TGTGCCAGCAGCCCGACCGGACAGGGAGGGTCCTACGAGCAGTACTTC. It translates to CASSPTGQGGSYEQYF.

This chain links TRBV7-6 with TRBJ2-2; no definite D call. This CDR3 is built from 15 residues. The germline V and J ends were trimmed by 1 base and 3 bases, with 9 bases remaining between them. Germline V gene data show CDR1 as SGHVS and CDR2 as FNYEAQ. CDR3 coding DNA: TGTGCCAGCAGCTTAGTAGGGCCCCACACCGGGGAGCTGTTTTTT. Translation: CASSLVGPHTGELFF.

This CDR3 reads CASSLRAGGRGEQYF. The CDR3 nucleotides read TGTGCCAGCTCCCTTAGGGCGGGAGGGCGAGGCGAGCAGTACTTC. The rearrangement links TRBV27 to TRBJ2-7; TRBD2 aligns across 9 bases. V shed 8 bases and J 6 bases; nucleotides not matched to a gene: 14. This CDR3 has 15 amino acids. Germline CDR1 and CDR2: MNHEY and SMNVEV (reference sequence).

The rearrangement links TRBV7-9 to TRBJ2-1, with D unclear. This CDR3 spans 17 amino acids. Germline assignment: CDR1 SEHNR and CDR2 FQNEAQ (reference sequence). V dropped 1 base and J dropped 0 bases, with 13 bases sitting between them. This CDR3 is CASSLGVFAFSYNEQFF. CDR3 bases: TGTGCCAGCAGCTTAGGTGTTTTTGCTTTCTCCTACAATGAGCAGTTCTTC.

CDR3 in amino acids: CASSEGGGGGLPGNTIYF. The CDR3 DNA sequence: TGTGCCAGCAGTGAAGGGGGAGGGGGTGGCCTACCTGGAAACACCATATATTTT. The J gene is TRBJ1-3, the V gene TRBV6-1, with a tentative D call TRBD1 (6 bases). The CDR3 is 18 residues long. V dropped 1 base and J dropped 2 bases, with 18 bases sitting between them. The germline CDR1 and CDR2 sequences are MNHNS and SASEGT.

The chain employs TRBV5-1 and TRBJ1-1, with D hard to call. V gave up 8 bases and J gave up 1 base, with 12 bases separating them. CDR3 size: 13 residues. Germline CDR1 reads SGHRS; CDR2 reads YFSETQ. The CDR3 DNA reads TGCGCCAGTAATGGCGGGGAGAACACTGAAGCTTTCTTT. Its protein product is CASNGGENTEAFF.

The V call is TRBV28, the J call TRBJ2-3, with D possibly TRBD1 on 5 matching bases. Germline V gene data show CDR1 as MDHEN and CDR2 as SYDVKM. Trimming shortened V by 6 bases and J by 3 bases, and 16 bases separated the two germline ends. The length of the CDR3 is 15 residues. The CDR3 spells CASSLRGFETDTQYF. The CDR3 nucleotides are TGTGCCAGCAGCCTTAGGGGTTTCGAAACAGATACGCAGTATTTT. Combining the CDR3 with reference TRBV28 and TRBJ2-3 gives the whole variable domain DVKVTQSSRYLVKRTGEKVFLECVQDMDHENMFWYRQDPGLGLRLIYFSYDVKMKEKGDIPEGYSVSREKKERFSLILESASTNQTSMYLCASSLRGFETDTQYFGPGTRLTVL.

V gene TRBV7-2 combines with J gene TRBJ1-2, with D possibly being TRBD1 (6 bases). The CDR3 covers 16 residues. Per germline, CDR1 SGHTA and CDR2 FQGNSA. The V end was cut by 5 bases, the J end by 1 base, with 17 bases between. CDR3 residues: CASSPPGAGFNYGYTF. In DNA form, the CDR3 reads TGTGCCAGCAGCCCCCCGGGGGCAGGCTTTAACTATGGCTACACCTTC.

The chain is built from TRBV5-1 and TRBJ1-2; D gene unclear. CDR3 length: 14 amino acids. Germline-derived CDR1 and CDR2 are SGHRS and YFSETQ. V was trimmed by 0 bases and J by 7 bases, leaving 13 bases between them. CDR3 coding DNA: TGCGCCAGCAGCTTGGGGTCAGGCTTCACTGGCTACACCTTC. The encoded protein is CASSLGSGFTGYTF. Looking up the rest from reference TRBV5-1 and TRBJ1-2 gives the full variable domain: KAGVTQTPRYLIKTRGQQVTLSCSPISGHRSVSWYQQTPGQGLQFLFEYFSETQRNKGNFPGRFSGRQFSNSRSEMNVSTLELGDSALYLCASSLGSGFTGYTFGSGTRLTVV.

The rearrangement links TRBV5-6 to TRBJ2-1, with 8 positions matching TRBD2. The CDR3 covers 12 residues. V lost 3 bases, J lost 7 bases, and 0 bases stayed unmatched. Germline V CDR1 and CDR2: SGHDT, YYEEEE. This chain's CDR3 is CASSSGGNEQFF. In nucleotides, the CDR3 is TGTGCCAGCAGCTCGGGGGGGAATGAGCAGTTCTTC.

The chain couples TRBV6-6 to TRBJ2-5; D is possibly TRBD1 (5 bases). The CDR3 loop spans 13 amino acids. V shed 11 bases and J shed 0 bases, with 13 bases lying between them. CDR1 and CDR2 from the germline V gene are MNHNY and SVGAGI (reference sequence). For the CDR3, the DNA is TGTGCCGGACACACGAGCTACCAAGAGACCCAGTACTTC. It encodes CAGHTSYQETQYF.

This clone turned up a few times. CDR3 nucleotide sequence: TGTGCCAGCAGCCAATCTGCAGGGGGTCACGAGCAGTACTTC. Translating gives CASSQSAGGHEQYF. The chain couples TRBV16 to TRBJ2-7; TRBD1 matches 7 bases. The germline V gene has CDR1 KGHSY and CDR2 FQNENV. This CDR3 comprises 14 residues. V shed 0 bases and J 5 bases; nucleotides not matched to a gene: 4. Filled out from reference TRBV16 and TRBJ2-7, the complete variable domain reads GEEVAQTPKHLVRGEGQKAKLYCAPIKGHSYVFWYQQVLKNEFKFLISFQNENVFDETGMPKERFSAKCLPNSPCSLEIQATKLEDSAVYFCASSQSAGGHEQYFGPGTRLTVT.

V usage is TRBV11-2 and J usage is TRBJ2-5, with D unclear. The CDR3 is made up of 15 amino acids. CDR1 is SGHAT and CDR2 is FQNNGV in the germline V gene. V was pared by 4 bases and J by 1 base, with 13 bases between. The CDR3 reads CASSSGPITQETQYF. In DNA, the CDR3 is TGTGCCAGCAGCTCAGGCCCGATAACCCAAGAGACCCAGTACTTC.

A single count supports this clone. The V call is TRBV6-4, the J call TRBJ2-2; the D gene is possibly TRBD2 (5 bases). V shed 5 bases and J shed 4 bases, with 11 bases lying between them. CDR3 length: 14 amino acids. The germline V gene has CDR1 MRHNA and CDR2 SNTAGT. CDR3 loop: CASSRLATTGELFF. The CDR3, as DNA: TGTGCCAGCAGTCGCTTAGCGACCACCGGGGAGCTGTTTTTT.

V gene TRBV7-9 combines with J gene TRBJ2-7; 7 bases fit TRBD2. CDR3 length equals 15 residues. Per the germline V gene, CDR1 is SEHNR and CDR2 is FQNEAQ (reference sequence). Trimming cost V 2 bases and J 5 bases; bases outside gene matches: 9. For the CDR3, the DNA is TGTGCCAGCAGCTTAAGGCCAGCGGGAATCGACGAGCAGTACTTC. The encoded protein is CASSLRPAGIDEQYF. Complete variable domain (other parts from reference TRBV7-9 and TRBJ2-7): DTGVSQNPRHKITKRGQNVTFRCDPISEHNRLYWYRQTLGQGPEFLTYFQNEAQLEKSRLLSDRFSAERPKGSFSTLEIQRTEQGDSAMYLCASSLRPAGIDEQYFGPGTRLTVT.

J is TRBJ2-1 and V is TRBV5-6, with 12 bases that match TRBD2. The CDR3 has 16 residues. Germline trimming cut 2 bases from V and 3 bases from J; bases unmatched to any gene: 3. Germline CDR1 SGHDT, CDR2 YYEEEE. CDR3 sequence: CASSLTSGRIYNEQFF. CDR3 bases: TGTGCCAGCAGCTTAACTAGCGGGAGGATCTACAATGAGCAGTTCTTC.